This T cell receptor (beta chain) comes out of a study of shared clonotypes between healthy human individuals. Division of CD4+ cells produced a CD45RA+ naive subset and a CD45RA-negative memory subset. Some clones are missing from TCRdb's copy, which holds only in-frame ones; the method was immunoSEQ multiplex PCR. The sample holds about 730,000 clones, 72% seen once. Germline CDR1 SEHNR, CDR2 FQNEAQ (reference sequence). V was clipped by 5 bases and J by 4 bases; unmatched bases: 4. The CDR3 spans 15 residues. This chain joins TRBV7-9 and TRBJ2-7; 14 nucleotides match TRBD2. The material sequenced was memory CD4+ T cells sorted from blood. Subset in this sample: CD45RA-negative fraction. This receptor was obtained from a woman in her twenties or thirties in good health. The CDR3 sequence is CASSLGLAGVYEQYF. The DNA for the CDR3 is TGTGCCAGCAGCCTGGGACTAGCGGGAGTGTACGAGCAGTACTTC. Filled out from reference TRBV7-9 and TRBJ2-7, the complete variable domain reads DTGVSQNPRHKITKRGQNVTFRCDPISEHNRLYWYRQTLGQGPEFLTYFQNEAQLEKSRLLSDRFSAERPKGSFSTLEIQRTEQGDSAMYLCASSLGLAGVYEQYFGPGTRLTVT.